This T cell receptor (beta chain) was obtained from a study of cytomegalovirus exposure and HLA in healthy donors (dated by TCRdb to the late 2010s). Study-wide context: In an earlier analysis of some 550 of the donors, 276 Gb of sequence data and 117 million unique TCR beta sequences from about 190 million T cells were reported. The genetic ancestry cluster associated with self-reported Caucasian donors included about four fifths of the roughly 390 genotyped donors. The number of typed donors differed by locus: about 629-630 for A, B, C, DRB1 and DQB1; some 500 for DQA1; 606 for DPA1; and roughly 450 for DPB1. A later analysis re-examined previously published TCR beta repertoires from just over 650 donors and added high-resolution HLA genotyping to investigate patterns of TCR occurrence. About 5 DR-DQ haplotypes were handled as single units for association and clustering, since linkage in the cohort was strong. To decide whether each TCR beta V gene segment behaved as functional or pseudogenic, an earlier analysis of several hundred of the donors relied on high-throughput TCR beta sequencing. Among 300 to 450 genotyped donors of the cohort, an average of roughly 240,000 unique TCR beta nucleotide sequences were sequenced per donor, around 18% of them non-productive. A separate validation cohort of roughly 130 different subjects was used in addition to the approximately 700-subject first cohort. The study aimed to test whether cataloging public T cell receptors could reveal signatures of past pathogen exposure. A later genetic analysis took genome-wide SNP genotypes for about three fifths of the 666 donors and used that subset as a discovery cohort. Around 330 gigabases of sequencing data and around 80 million unique TCR sequences made up an early release that covered roughly 670 HLA-typed donors. Alongside the repertoire data, information on donor age, sex, ethnicity and CMV serostatus was compiled. The later analysis used no new phenotypic data to find candidate immune exposures, relying instead on TCR beta sequences and their occurrence across donors. Every discovery cohort repertoire had been produced on one sequencing platform. To predict cytomegalovirus infection status, the study combined high-throughput TCR immunosequencing, statistical association of individual TCRs with disease status, and machine learning. Class I and class II HLA loci were covered by the typing at four-digit resolution. The T cell repertoires of 670 or so subjects were profiled by immunosequencing and related to cytomegalovirus serostatus. The paper's findings and limits, for the study overall: The cohort was sequenced for TCR beta chains only, and without alpha or paired-chain data the features that could be detected were limited. At a false discovery rate of 0.05, a later analysis linked approximately 18,000 TCR beta sequences to specific HLA alleles. When HLA alleles, especially DR and DQ, strongly co-occurred, attributing TCR associations to individual alleles was difficult. A further reported finding was that TCR beta sequences accurately predicted the HLA-A and HLA-B alleles for most subjects in the first cohort. According to a later analysis, most CMV-associated TCR beta chains appeared to be HLA-restricted, and the HLA associations seemed to be driven largely by CMV exposure. In an earlier analysis of a few hundred of the donors, most TCR beta V segments were observed in productive rearrangements about 87% or about 30% of the time, broadly matching IMGT annotations. While some public TCRs were present in many individuals, most TCR sequences turned up only very rarely across donors. The earlier analysis of 450 to 700 of the donors excluded some 16 rarely observed V segments, including chromosome 9 orphons, because counts were too low. In a later analysis, the rate of TCR association differed among HLA loci, with DRB1 alleles having the most associated TCRs and HLA-C alleles having the fewest. For the cohort, immune exposure information was limited to CMV serostatus. The presence/absence analyses assumed that sequencing depth was roughly uniform across donors, and that assumption may not be true. According to the authors, the approach could potentially be generalized to other disease states and immunological phenotypes. The study listed approximately 150 TCR beta chains as associated with cytomegalovirus. Because HLA typing was missing for some donors at each locus, association tests included only the typed subset. The classifier was reported to diagnose cytomegalovirus status with high specificity and sensitivity in both the original cohort and the validation cohort. Correlated functional status among segregating V segments might be attributable to linkage disequilibrium, but an unknown experimental factor could not be ruled out. A later genetic analysis associated a missense DCLRE1C variant with V-gene and J-gene trimming of TCR beta chains, and an independent cohort replicated the association. A later analysis reported that several top co-occurrence clusters appeared linked to parvovirus B19, influenza, CMV and Epstein-Barr virus. In a later genetic analysis, fewer N-insertions in productive TCRs were reported among donors in an Asian-associated ancestry cluster than the 666-donor mean. A few of the identified cytomegalovirus-associated TCR beta chains were confirmed in vitro to be specific for cytomegalovirus antigens. A cluster of highly shared sequence variants was judged likely to be a technical artifact of the sequencing pipeline. Compared with equally common non-associated chains, HLA-associated TCR beta chains in a later analysis were more clonally expanded and had lower generation probabilities. Because the 87-base-pair reads could not distinguish some IMGT-functional V segments, including TRBV6-2 and TRBV6-3, those segments were excluded.

Of note for this clone: Its antigen remains unidentified. The record has no base qualities; no much larger clone is one base away.

At the junction V is shortened by 5 bases and J by 0 bases, with 8 bases in between. CDR1 and CDR2 were assigned from the germline V gene (reference sequence) as LNHDA and SQIVND. Its CDR3 holds 14 amino acids, cysteine through phenylalanine. The CDR3 DNA has 42 bases and is translated from base 1. The library was obtained by the immunoSEQ multiplex PCR assay. For the multiplex PCR, a mixture combining 60 forward primers for TCR Vbeta segments and 13 reverse primers for TCR Jbeta segments was used. The CDR3 region of rearranged TCR beta genes was amplified from genomic DNA by a multiplex PCR assay. The Illumina HiSeq System was used to sequence the amplified TCR beta libraries as 87-base-pair reads. The authors' pipeline ran thus. In a later analysis, some 80 million unique TCR beta chains were counted across the roughly 610 repertoires, and about 9.9 million of these chains were shared by at least two donors. Raw reads were error-corrected and collapsed into unique sequences by a nearest-neighbor algorithm in which closely related sequences were merged to remove PCR and sequencing errors. V, D and J gene segments were assigned by aligning CDR3 sequences to IMGT reference sequences. Each retained sequence needed at least a six-nucleotide match to both a V gene segment and a J gene segment. Rearrangements were called productive when the CDR3 lacked stop codons and stayed in frame with V and J; all others were non-productive. Following IMGT convention, CDR3 was defined as the stretch from the second conserved V-encoded cysteine to the conserved J-encoded phenylalanine. Sequences without an unambiguous match to a single V gene segment were excluded from the earlier analysis of 500 to 700 of the donors. An earlier analysis of just under 600 of the donors called V segments functional above 56.7% productive rearrangements and segregating when the between-donor standard deviation exceeded 5%. A statistical classification framework was built to diagnose cytomegalovirus status from the catalog of TCR beta chain sequences. V and J gene assignment, in a later analysis, came from comparing TCR nucleotide sequences with IMGT/GENE-DB human TR gene sequences. The TCRdist pipeline was used in a later analysis to assign CDR3 sequences and most-parsimonious VDJ recombination scenarios. In a later analysis, each TCR beta chain was defined by its CDR3 amino acid sequence together with its V-gene family, and reads lacking a unique V-gene family were excluded. As a way to deal with suspected cross-contamination and a sequencing artifact, a later analysis dropped 450 to 600 nucleotide sequences that were highly shared and had low generation probability. In a later analysis, a clonal expansion index was calculated for each public chain from normalized within-repertoire ranks of inferred template counts. In a later analysis, generation probabilities were computed with a VDJ recombination model fitted to out-of-frame rearrangements, and the resulting probabilities were checked against IGoR. Hypergeometric tests were used in a later analysis to score TCR-TCR, TCR-HLA and TCR-CMV co-occurrence, with a repertoire-size bias correction applied to the TCR pairs. A later analysis estimated false discovery rates by permuting HLA or CMV assignments 20 times. In a later analysis, co-occurring TCRs were grouped with DBSCAN, and TCRdist sequence similarity was added when clustering was performed within HLA-allele-positive subsets. Repertoires with fewer than 30,000 or more than 120,000 public chains were left out of co-occurrence clustering, as were roughly five repertoires with anomalous nucleotide sharing. TCRdb obtained this table from immuneACCESS and retained in-frame rearrangements with V and J assigned. These tables miss some clones; where compared with another copy, unresolved V genes account for less than half of the shortfall, and the remainder is unexplained. Clone size and V and J calls were adopted from that table, with D and trimming inferred from the DNA. The sample table shows about 150,000 clones, and about 82% are seen once. The top ten clonotypes cover 1% of the sample.

The cohort was made up of 666 healthy bone marrow donors. At the time of sampling, all cohort members were nominally healthy, though unrecorded immune exposures were likely present. The donor was CMV seropositive and was included in the group of 250 to 350 seropositive cohort members. Every donor gave a peripheral blood sample, and the peripheral blood mononuclear cells from that sample were used for TCR beta sequencing. The Qiagen DNeasy Blood Extraction Kit was used to extract genomic DNA from the blood cell samples. This clonotype originated in a woman in her forties or fifties in good health and CMV-seropositive. The chain is assembled from TRBV19 and TRBJ1-5; no D gene is confidently identified. What was sequenced was PBMCs. The CDR3 loop reads CASSLTGSNQPQHF. The DNA sequence is TGTGCCAGTAGTCTGACGGGTAGCAATCAGCCCCAGCATTTT.